This T cell receptor (beta chain) was retrieved from a study of blood T cell repertoires in COVID-19. About the research overall: The United States, Italy and Spain provided the acute and convalescent COVID-19 samples.

This CDR3 region has 13 residues. Germline CDR1 is SGHRS and CDR2 is YFSETQ. Trimming removed 4 bases at V and 11 bases at J, with 18 bases between. Generated by immunoSEQ multiplex PCR, the TCRdb table keeps only in-frame clones and is missing some. This table has under 350,000 clones, roughly 89% appearing once. The sequence derives from a man aged 40-49 years with acute or convalescent COVID-19. The V call is TRBV5-1, the J call TRBJ1-1; D perhaps matches TRBD1 (5 bases). The sequenced material came from peripheral blood. The CDR3 DNA is TGCGCCAGCAGCCTAAGAGACAGCTTAGAGGCTTTCTTT. Amino acid sequence: CASSLRDSLEAFF. Full variable domain (missing parts from reference TRBV5-1 and TRBJ1-1): KAGVTQTPRYLIKTRGQQVTLSCSPISGHRSVSWYQQTPGQGLQFLFEYFSETQRNKGNFPGRFSGRQFSNSRSEMNVSTLELGDSALYLCASSLRDSLEAFFGQGTRLTVV.